This T cell receptor beta chain was retrieved from a study of regulatory T cells in long-lasting Graves disease. Study-wide results and limits: Persistent disease was characterized by preferential usage of TRBV28, TRBJ1-2 and TRBJ2-5.

The time point: newly diagnosed GD, antithyroid drugs for less than 3 months. From PBMCs, RNA was extracted and then used to make the TCR library. Trimming took 3 bases from V and 2 from J, leaving 1 base between them. The CDR3 loop spans 12 amino acids. The V gene's germline CDR1 is LNHNV and CDR2 YYDKDF (reference sequence). To make TCR beta libraries, researchers used iRepertoire HTBI primers and Arm-PCR of CDR3 regions. TCRdb analysed the multiplex PCR reads with MiXCR anew, one entry per CDR3 protein. The repertoire holds 350,000 to 500,000 distinct CDR3 sequences, with roughly 15% as singletons. Details on this clonotype: The antigen is unknown.

A further study also used this sample, focusing on T cells in Graves' hyperthyroidism and ophthalmopathy. In that study: Used for diagnoses were clinical symptoms, serum thyroxine and TRAb, thyroid ultrasound and orbital computed tomography. Blood also held most thyroid clonotypes expanded beyond 0.001.

This chain uses TRBV15 with TRBJ2-2; D uncertain. The specimen comprised peripheral blood mononuclear cells (PBMCs), sampled at new diagnosis, from a patient treated with antithyroid drugs. The origin of this receptor is a woman younger than 45 with Graves disease. This CDR3 is CATSSNTGELFF. The CDR3 bases are TGTGCCACCAGCAGTAACACCGGGGAGCTGTTTTTT.